This T cell receptor (beta chain) was documented in a study of PD-1 blockade in classical Hodgkin lymphoma. The study, taken as a whole, reports: No one has yet defined what causes the repertoire differences, which may be disease activity or prior therapy. Newly diagnosed patients were said to have less baseline TCR diversity than healthy donors did.

Germline V gene lookup returns CDR1 SGHDN and CDR2 FVKESK. With 1 base removed from V and 2 bases from J, the gap between germline ends came to 7 bases. This CDR3 is 14 amino acids long. A word on this clone: The target antigen is unknown.

The time point here: newly diagnosed, previously untreated cHL patient sample. PBMCs representing newly diagnosed, untreated classical Hodgkin lymphoma functioned as the comparison. Profiling relied on immunoSEQ multiplex PCR, and the TCRdb table lists in-frame clones only, not all of them. The sample records about 33,000 clones, around 94% being singletons. The chain joins TRBV14 to TRBJ2-3; D gene ambiguous. The sequenced material came from peripheral blood mononuclear cells (PBMCs). The receptor was isolated from a human donor with classical Hodgkin lymphoma. CDR3 protein: CASSQAVFTDTQYF. CDR3 nucleotides: TGTGCCAGCAGCCAAGCGGTCTTCACAGATACGCAGTATTTT. Using reference TRBV14 and TRBJ2-3 for the parts outside the CDR3, the full variable domain is EAGVTQFPSHSVIEKGQTVTLRCDPISGHDNLYWYRRVMGKEIKFLLHFVKESKQDESGMPNNRFLAERTGGTYSTLKVQPAELEDSGVYFCASSQAVFTDTQYFGPGTRLTVL.